The sample holds many counts of the clone carrying this T cell receptor (beta chain). The target antigen is unknown. The data are from a study of blood T cells in healthy people across ages. The length of the CDR3 is 12 residues. CDR1 SQVTM and CDR2 ANQGSEA come from the germline V gene. V lost 6 bases, J lost 5 bases, and 13 bases lay in between. A second PCR, run for about 7 to 11 cycles, used a sample-barcoded 5' primer plus a J-beta primer mix. TCRdb recomputed calls from the 5' RACE reads with MiXCR, one row per CDR3 protein. The profile covers 710,000 or so distinct CDR3 sequences, with about 30% appearing a single time and roughly 15% taken by the ten largest. Study results and caveats: Investigators treated diversity estimates from one million T cells as underestimates. Strongly correlated with naive T cell percentage was TCR beta diversity. Because sorting was not performed, PBMCs prevented conclusive naive versus antigen-experienced comparison. Age showed a roughly linear inverse relationship with TCR beta diversity per million T cells.

This sequence joins TRBV29-1 and TRBJ1-1, with D possibly TRBD1 on 6 matching bases. The sequenced sample consisted of blood. This receptor was obtained from a woman older than 75 in good health. The CDR3 nucleotides are TGCAGCGTACTGAACAGGGAAACTGAAGCTTTCTTT. This sequence encodes CSVLNRETEAFF.